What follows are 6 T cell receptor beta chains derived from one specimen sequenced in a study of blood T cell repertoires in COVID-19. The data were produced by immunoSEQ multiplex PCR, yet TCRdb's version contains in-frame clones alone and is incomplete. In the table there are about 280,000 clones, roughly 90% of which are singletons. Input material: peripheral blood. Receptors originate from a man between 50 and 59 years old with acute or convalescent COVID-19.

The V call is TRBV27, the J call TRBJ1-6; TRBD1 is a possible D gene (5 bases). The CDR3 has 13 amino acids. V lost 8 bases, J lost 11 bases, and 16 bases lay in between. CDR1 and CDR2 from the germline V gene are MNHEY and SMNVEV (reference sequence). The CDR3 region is CASGQGGFTPLHF. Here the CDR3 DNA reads TGTGCCAGCGGGCAGGGAGGATTTACACCCCTCCACTTT.

The CDR3 sequence: CASSQSGEGYTF. CDR3 nucleotide sequence: TGTGCCAGCAGCCAGAGTGGGGAGGGCTACACCTTC. The V gene is TRBV7-9, the J gene TRBJ1-2, with D uncertain. V was shortened by 5 bases and J by 8 bases, with 12 bases between the two germline ends. CDR1 and CDR2 from the germline V gene are SEHNR and FQNEAQ (reference sequence). The CDR3 is 12 residues long.

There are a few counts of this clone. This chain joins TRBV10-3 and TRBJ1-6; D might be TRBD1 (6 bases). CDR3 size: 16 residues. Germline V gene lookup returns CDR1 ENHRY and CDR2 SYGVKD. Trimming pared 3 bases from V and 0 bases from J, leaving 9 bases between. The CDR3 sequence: CAISDGQLSYNSPLHF. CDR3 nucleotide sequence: TGTGCCATCAGTGACGGACAGCTCTCCTATAATTCACCCCTCCACTTT.

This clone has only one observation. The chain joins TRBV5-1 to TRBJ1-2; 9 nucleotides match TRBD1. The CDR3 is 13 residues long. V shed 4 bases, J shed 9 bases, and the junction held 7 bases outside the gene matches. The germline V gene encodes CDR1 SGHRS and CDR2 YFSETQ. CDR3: CASSLGQGSSYTF. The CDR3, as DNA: TGCGCCAGCAGCCTGGGACAGGGTAGTAGCTACACCTTC. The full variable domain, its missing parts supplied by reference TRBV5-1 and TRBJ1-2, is KAGVTQTPRYLIKTRGQQVTLSCSPISGHRSVSWYQQTPGQGLQFLFEYFSETQRNKGNFPGRFSGRQFSNSRSEMNVSTLELGDSALYLCASSLGQGSSYTFGSGTRLTVV.

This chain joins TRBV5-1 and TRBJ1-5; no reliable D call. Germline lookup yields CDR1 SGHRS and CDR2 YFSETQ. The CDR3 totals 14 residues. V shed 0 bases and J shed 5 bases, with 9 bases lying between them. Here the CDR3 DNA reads TGCGCCAGCAGCTTGGGGCGGGATGATCAGCCCCAGCATTTT. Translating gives CASSLGRDDQPQHF.

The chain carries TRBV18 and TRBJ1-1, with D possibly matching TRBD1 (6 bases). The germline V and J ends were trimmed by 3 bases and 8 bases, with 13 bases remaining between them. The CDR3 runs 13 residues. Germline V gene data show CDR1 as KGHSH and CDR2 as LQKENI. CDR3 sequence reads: CASSPNLGGEAFF. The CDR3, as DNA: TGTGCCAGCTCACCCAACTTAGGGGGAGAAGCTTTCTTT.